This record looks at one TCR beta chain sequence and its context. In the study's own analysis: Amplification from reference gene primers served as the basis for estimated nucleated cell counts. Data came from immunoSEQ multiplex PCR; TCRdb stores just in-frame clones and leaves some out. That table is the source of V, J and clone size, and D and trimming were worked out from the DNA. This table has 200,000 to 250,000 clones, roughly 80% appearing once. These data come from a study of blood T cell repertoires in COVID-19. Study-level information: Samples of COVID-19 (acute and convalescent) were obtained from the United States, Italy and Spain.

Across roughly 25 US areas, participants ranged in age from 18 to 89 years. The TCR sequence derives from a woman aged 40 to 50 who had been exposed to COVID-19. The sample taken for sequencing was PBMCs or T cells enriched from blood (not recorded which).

In nucleotides, the CDR3 is TGCGCCAGCAGCTTGGCTTCCCGTGCAACTAATGAAAAACTGTTTTTT. The encoded protein is CASSLASRATNEKLFF. The chain links TRBV5-1 to TRBJ1-4, with D unresolved. CDR1 is SGHRS and CDR2 is YFSETQ in the germline V gene. Trimming stripped 0 bases from V and 0 bases from J, with 9 bases between. CDR3 length: 16 amino acids.